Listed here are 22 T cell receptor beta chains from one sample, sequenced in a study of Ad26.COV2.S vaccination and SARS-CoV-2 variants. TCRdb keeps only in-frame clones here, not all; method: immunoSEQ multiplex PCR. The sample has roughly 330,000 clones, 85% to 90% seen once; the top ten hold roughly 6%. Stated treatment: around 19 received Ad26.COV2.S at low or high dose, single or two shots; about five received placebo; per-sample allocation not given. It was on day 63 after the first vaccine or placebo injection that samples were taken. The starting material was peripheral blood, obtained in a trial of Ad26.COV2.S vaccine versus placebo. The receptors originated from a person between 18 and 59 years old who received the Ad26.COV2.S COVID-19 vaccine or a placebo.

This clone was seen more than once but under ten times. Written as DNA, the CDR3 is TGCAGCGTTGATGGACGAACAGGGGATTATCGCTATGGCTACACCTTC. Encoded protein: CSVDGRTGDYRYGYTF. The chain links TRBV29-1 to TRBJ1-2; 7 bases align to TRBD1. Germline values: CDR1 SQVTM, CDR2 ANQGSEA. The V segment lost 3 bases and the J segment 4 bases; nucleotides outside the gene matches: 14. CDR3 length: 16 amino acids.

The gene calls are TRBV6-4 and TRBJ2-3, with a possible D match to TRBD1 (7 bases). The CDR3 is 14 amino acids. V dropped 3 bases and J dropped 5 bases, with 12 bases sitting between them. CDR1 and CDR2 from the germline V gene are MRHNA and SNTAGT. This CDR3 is CASSEGQGGDTQYF. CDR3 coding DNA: TGTGCCAGCAGTGAAGGGCAGGGGGGAGATACGCAGTATTTT.

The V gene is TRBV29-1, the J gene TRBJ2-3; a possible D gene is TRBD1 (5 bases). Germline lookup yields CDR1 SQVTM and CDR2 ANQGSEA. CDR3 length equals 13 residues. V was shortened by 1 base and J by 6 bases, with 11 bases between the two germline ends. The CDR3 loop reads CSVEVPKGDTQYF. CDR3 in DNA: TGCAGCGTTGAAGTACCTAAGGGGGATACGCAGTATTTT.

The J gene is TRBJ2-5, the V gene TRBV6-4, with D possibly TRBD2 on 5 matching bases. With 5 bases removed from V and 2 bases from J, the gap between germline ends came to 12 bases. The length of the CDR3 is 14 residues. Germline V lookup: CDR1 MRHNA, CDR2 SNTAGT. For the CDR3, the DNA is TGTGCCAGCAGTTTAACCGGGGTACAAGAGACCCAGTACTTC. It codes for CASSLTGVQETQYF.

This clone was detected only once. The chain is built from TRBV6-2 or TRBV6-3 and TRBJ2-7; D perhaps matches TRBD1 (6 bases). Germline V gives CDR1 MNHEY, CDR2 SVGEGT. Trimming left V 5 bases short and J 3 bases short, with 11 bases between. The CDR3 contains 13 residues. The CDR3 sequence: CASSLQQGYEQYV. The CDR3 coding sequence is TGTGCCAGCAGTCTGCAACAGGGCTACGAGCAGTACGTC.

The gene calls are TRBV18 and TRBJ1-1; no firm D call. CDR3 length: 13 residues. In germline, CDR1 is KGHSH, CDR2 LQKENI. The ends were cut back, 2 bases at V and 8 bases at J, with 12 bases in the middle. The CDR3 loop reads CASSPSGPREAFF. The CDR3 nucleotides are TGTGCCAGCTCACCATCAGGCCCCCGGGAAGCTTTCTTT.

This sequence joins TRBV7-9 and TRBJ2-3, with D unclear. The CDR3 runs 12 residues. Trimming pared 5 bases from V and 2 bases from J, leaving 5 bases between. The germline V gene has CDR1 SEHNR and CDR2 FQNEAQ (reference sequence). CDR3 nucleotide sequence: TGTGCCAGCAGCCCCAACACAGATACGCAGTATTTT. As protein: CASSPNTDTQYF.

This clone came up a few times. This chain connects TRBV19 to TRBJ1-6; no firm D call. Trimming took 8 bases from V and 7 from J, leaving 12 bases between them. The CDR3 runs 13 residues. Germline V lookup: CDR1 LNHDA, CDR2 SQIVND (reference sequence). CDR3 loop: CASGSMRNSPLHF. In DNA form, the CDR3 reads TGTGCCAGTGGGTCTATGAGAAATTCACCCCTCCACTTT.

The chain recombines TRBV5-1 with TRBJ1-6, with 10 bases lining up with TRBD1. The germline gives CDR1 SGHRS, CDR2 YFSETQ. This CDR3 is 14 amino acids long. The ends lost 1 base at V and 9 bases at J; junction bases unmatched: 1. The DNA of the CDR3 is TGCGCCAGCAGCTTGCGGGACAGGGGTTCACCCCTCCACTTT. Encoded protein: CASSLRDRGSPLHF.

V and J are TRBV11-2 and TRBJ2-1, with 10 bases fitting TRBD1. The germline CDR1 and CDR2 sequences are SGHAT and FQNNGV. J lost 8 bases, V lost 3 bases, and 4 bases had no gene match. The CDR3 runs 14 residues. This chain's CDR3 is CASSFGTGDYEQFF. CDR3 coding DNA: TGTGCCAGCAGCTTCGGGACAGGGGATTATGAGCAGTTCTTC.

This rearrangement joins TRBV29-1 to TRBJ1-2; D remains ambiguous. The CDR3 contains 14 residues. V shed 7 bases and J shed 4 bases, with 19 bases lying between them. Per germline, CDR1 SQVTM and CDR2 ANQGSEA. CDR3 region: CSAPFVASTYGYTF. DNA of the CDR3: TGCAGCGCCCCGTTTGTGGCTTCAACCTATGGCTACACCTTC.

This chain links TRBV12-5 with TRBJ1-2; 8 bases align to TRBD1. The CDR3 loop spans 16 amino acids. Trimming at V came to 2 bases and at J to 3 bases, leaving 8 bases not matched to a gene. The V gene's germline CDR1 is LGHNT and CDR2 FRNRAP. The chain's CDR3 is CASGLPQGGSDYGYTF. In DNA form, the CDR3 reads TGTGCTAGTGGTTTGCCACAGGGGGGTTCTGACTATGGCTACACCTTC.

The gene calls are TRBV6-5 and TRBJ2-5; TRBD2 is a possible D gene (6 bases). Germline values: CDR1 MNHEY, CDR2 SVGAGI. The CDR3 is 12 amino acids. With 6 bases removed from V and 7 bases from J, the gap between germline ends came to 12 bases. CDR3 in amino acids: CASRGAEGTQYF. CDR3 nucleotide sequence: TGTGCCAGCAGAGGGGCGGAGGGGACCCAGTACTTC.

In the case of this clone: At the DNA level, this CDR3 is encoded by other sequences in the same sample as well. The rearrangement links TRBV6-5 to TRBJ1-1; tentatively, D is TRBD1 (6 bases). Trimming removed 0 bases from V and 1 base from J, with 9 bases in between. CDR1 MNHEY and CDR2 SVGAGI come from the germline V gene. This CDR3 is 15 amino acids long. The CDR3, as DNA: TGTGCCAGCAGTTACTCTGCAGGGGCGAACACTGAAGCTTTCTTT. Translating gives CASSYSAGANTEAFF.

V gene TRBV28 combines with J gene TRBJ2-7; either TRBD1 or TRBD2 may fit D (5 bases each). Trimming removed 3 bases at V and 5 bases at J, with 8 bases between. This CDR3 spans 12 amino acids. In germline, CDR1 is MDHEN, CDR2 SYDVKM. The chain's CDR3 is CASSFPGHEQYF. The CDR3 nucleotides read TGTGCCAGCAGTTTTCCGGGGCACGAGCAGTACTTC.

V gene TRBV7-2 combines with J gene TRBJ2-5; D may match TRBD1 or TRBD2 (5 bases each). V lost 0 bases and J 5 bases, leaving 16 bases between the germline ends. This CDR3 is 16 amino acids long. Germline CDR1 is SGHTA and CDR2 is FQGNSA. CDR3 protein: CASSLALRGSGETQYF. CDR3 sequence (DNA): TGTGCCAGCAGCTTAGCGCTTCGGGGCTCGGGGGAGACCCAGTACTTC.

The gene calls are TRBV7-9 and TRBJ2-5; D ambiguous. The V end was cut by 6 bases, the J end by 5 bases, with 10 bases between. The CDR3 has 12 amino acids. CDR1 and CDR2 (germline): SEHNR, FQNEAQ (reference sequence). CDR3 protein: CASRLQEETQYF. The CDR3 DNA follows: TGTGCCAGCAGACTTCAAGAGGAGACCCAGTACTTC.

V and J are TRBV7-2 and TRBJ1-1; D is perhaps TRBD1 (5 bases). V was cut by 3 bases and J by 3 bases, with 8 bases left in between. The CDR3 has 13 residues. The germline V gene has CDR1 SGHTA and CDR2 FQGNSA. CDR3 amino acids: CASSFQGHTEAFF. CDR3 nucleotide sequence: TGTGCCAGCAGCTTTCAGGGTCACACTGAAGCTTTCTTT.

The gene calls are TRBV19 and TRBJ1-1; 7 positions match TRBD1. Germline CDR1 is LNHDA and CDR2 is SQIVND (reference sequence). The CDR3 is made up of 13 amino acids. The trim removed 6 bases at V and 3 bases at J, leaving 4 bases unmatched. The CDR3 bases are TGTGCCAGTAGGTACGACAGGGACACTGAAGCTTTCTTT. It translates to CASRYDRDTEAFF. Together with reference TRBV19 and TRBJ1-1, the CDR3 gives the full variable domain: DGGITQSPKYLFRKEGQNVTLSCEQNLNHDAMYWYRQDPGQGLRLIYYSQIVNDFQKGDIAEGYSVSREKKESFPLTVTSAQKNPTAFYLCASRYDRDTEAFFGQGTRLTVV.

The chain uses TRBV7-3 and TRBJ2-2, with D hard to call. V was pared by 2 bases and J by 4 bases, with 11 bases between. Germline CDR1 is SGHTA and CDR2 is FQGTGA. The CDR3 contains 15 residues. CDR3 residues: CASSLSPPPTGELFF. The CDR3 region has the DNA TGTGCCAGCAGCTTATCCCCTCCCCCCACCGGGGAGCTGTTTTTT.

The CDR3 region is CASSYSSGVDGYTF. The CDR3 nucleotides are TGTGCCAGCAGTTACTCTTCAGGGGTCGATGGCTACACCTTC. The chain joins TRBV6-2 or TRBV6-3 to TRBJ1-2, with a tentative D call TRBD1 (6 bases). Germline-derived CDR1 and CDR2 are MNHEY and SVGEGT. Trimming took off 0 bases at V and 6 bases at J, with 11 bases between the two ends. The CDR3 is 14 amino acids.

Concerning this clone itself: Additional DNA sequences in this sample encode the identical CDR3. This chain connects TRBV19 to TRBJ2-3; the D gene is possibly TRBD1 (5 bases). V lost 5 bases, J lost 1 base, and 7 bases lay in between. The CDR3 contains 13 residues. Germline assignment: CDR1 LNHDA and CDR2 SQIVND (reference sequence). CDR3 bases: TGTGCCAGTAGTCCCAGGGGCACAGATACGCAGTATTTT. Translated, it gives CASSPRGTDTQYF.